Included here is one T cell receptor beta chain sequence, with context. Its antigen is unidentified. The protocol was immunoSEQ multiplex PCR, while the TCRdb copy is restricted to in-frame clones and leaves out a portion. The sample contains 70,000 to 95,000 clones, approximately 93% of which appear only once. These data originate in a study of siplizumab effects on memory and regulatory T cells. Trimming took off 0 bases at V and 2 bases at J, with 20 bases between the two ends. This CDR3 region has 18 residues. Germline CDR1 SGHNT, CDR2 YENEEA. Study findings and constraints: The authors could not assign a naive or memory phenotype to roughly 80-95% of proliferating CD4+ or CD8+ clones.

The source material was CD8+ T cells sorted from blood. The sequence came from a human donor in good health. The J gene is TRBJ2-7, the V gene TRBV11-3, with D maybe TRBD1 (5 bases). The CDR3 region is CASSLDSPGRKGTYEQYF. The CDR3 DNA reads as TGTGCCAGCAGCTTAGATAGTCCAGGAAGAAAGGGGACCTACGAGCAGTACTTC. The variable domain in full, completed from reference TRBV11-3 and TRBJ2-7, reads EAGVVQSPRYKIIEKKQPVAFWCNPISGHNTLYWYLQNLGQGPELLIRYENEEAVDDSQLPKDRFSAERLKGVDSTLKIQPAELGDSAVYLCASSLDSPGRKGTYEQYFGPGTRLTVT.